One sample yielded the 9 T cell receptor beta chains listed below, sequenced in a study of T-cell reconstitution after alpha-beta-depleted transplantation in children. Unique molecular identifiers were built into the TCRbeta library. TCRdb passed the PCR reads through MiXCR, listing each CDR3 protein once. The sample includes about 610,000 distinct CDR3 sequences, roughly a tenth of them seen just once. Sequencing was performed on PBMCs from the stem cell graft donor, taken from the stem cell graft. These receptors came from a human donor who donated a stem cell graft to a child with acute myeloid leukemia.

The V call is TRBV5-1, the J call TRBJ2-7, with 7 bases identical to TRBD2. Trimming removed 4 bases from V and 3 bases from J; junction bases left unmatched: 13. Germline CDR1 and CDR2: SGHRS and YFSETQ. The CDR3 loop spans 16 amino acids. CDR3 bases: TGCGCCAGCAGCCGGTCCGGGAGGACGCCAAACTACGAGCAGTACTTC. It translates to CASSRSGRTPNYEQYF.

The CDR3 nucleotides are TGTGCCAGCAGCAAGGAAGCGGGAGAGGGGGAGCAGTTCTTC. This translates into CASSKEAGEGEQFF. This chain uses TRBV7-2 with TRBJ2-1; the match to TRBD2 covers 8 bases. Germline assignment: CDR1 SGHTA and CDR2 FQGNSA. The CDR3 spans 14 residues. Unmatched junction bases numbered 10, after V lost 5 bases and J lost 10 bases.

Only one count was recorded for this clonotype. V gene TRBV7-9 combines with J gene TRBJ2-4; a possible D gene is TRBD2 (6 bases). Germline V gene lookup returns CDR1 SEHNR and CDR2 FQNEAQ (reference sequence). V was shortened by 5 bases and J by 0 bases, with 17 bases between the two germline ends. This CDR3 comprises 17 residues. Here the CDR3 reads CASSPGGNVLAKNIQYF. The DNA for the CDR3 is TGTGCCAGCAGCCCCGGGGGAAATGTGCTAGCCAAAAACATTCAGTACTTC.

A few counts support this clonotype. The chain recombines TRBV20-1 with TRBJ2-7, with D possibly being TRBD2 (6 bases). The CDR3 has 15 residues. The ends were cut back, 7 bases at V and 2 bases at J, with 21 bases in the middle. Germline V gene data show CDR1 as DFQATT and CDR2 as SNEGSKA (reference sequence). The DNA of the CDR3 is TGCAGTGTGAATCCCTACGGGAGCCTTACCTACGAGCAGTACTTC. Translation gives CSVNPYGSLTYEQYF.

This clonotype has more than one count but fewer than ten. The genes are TRBV20-1 and TRBJ1-5; the D gene is possibly TRBD1 (5 bases). Germline CDR1 and CDR2: DFQATT and SNEGSKA (reference sequence). V was cut by 2 bases and J by 1 base, with 12 bases left in between. This CDR3 comprises 15 residues. CDR3 region: CSARTRDLSNQPQHF. The CDR3 DNA is TGCAGTGCTAGAACTCGGGACCTAAGCAATCAGCCCCAGCATTTT.

This clonotype showed up just a few times. CDR3 sequence: CASSQEYAGEAFF. The CDR3 bases are TGCGCCAGCAGCCAAGAATACGCCGGTGAAGCTTTCTTT. The chain is built from TRBV4-1 and TRBJ1-1, with D hard to call. The V end lost 0 bases, the J end lost 7 bases, and 9 bases lay between the germline ends. CDR1 and CDR2 from the germline V gene are MGHRA and YSYEKL. The CDR3 runs 13 residues.

The chain carries TRBV29-1 and TRBJ2-7; D is perhaps TRBD1 or TRBD2 (5 bases each). Germline CDR1 is SQVTM and CDR2 is ANQGSEA. The CDR3 is made up of 12 amino acids. Trimming pared 4 bases from V and 6 bases from J, leaving 13 bases between. The CDR3 sequence: CSVVLGVSEQYF. The DNA of the CDR3 is TGCAGCGTTGTTTTGGGGGTTAGCGAGCAGTACTTC.

This clonotype was observed a handful of times. This rearrangement joins TRBV20-1 to TRBJ2-7, with D perhaps matching TRBD1 (5 bases). Germline assignment: CDR1 DFQATT and CDR2 SNEGSKA (reference sequence). Trimming took off 3 bases at V and 2 bases at J, with 11 bases between the two ends. The length of the CDR3 is 13 residues. CDR3 sequence reads: CSARADSAYEQYF. In nucleotides, the CDR3 is TGCAGTGCTAGGGCAGACAGCGCCTACGAGCAGTACTTC.

This clonotype turned up a few times. The V and J genes are TRBV7-9 and TRBJ2-3, with no clear D. The CDR3 sequence is 15 residues long. Deletions cut 2 bases from V and 1 base from J, with 10 bases between. Germline-derived CDR1 and CDR2 are SEHNR and FQNEAQ (reference sequence). DNA of the CDR3: TGTGCCAGCAGCTTATCTAACTCCGGCACAGATACGCAGTATTTT. Translating it yields CASSLSNSGTDTQYF. Based on the CDR3 plus reference TRBV7-9 and TRBJ2-3, the full variable domain is DTGVSQNPRHKITKRGQNVTFRCDPISEHNRLYWYRQTLGQGPEFLTYFQNEAQLEKSRLLSDRFSAERPKGSFSTLEIQRTEQGDSAMYLCASSLSNSGTDTQYFGPGTRLTVL.